This T cell receptor beta chain was recovered during a study of blood T cell repertoires in COVID-19. Clones were read by immunoSEQ multiplex PCR, and TCRdb kept only the in-frame ones, dropping some. The table includes about 280,000 clones, around nine tenths detected once. Germline V gives CDR1 SGHRS, CDR2 YFSETQ. The junction had 7 bases not matched to a gene; V was cut back by 4 bases and J by 8 bases. The CDR3 runs 13 residues. Sequenced: peripheral blood. The receptor comes from a middle-aged man with active or convalescent COVID-19. This chain joins TRBV5-1 and TRBJ1-1; 8 bases align to TRBD1. The CDR3 DNA follows: TGCGCCAGCAGCCGAGGACAGGGTGAGGAAGCTTTCTTT. This sequence encodes CASSRGQGEEAFF. Based on the CDR3 plus reference TRBV5-1 and TRBJ1-1, the full variable domain is KAGVTQTPRYLIKTRGQQVTLSCSPISGHRSVSWYQQTPGQGLQFLFEYFSETQRNKGNFPGRFSGRQFSNSRSEMNVSTLELGDSALYLCASSRGQGEEAFFGQGTRLTVV.